The rows below give T cell receptor beta chains drawn from one sample of a study of T-cell reconstitution after alpha-beta-depleted transplantation in children. TCRdb reprocessed the PCR reads via MiXCR and lists one record per CDR3 protein. The sample lists some 340,000 distinct CDR3 sequences, about a tenth occurring once. Sequenced material: PBMCs from the stem cell graft donor, taken from the stem cell graft. All receptors derive from a human donor who donated a stem cell graft to a child with acute lymphoblastic leukemia. Each CDR3 is given without its conserved first and last residue.

TRBV12-3/TRBV12-4	TRBJ2-1	ASSFNGRANEQF
TRBV11-1	TRBJ2-1	ASSSQTAPGLANNEQF
TRBV12-3/TRBV12-4	TRBJ2-7	ASRSGLVYEQY
TRBV28	TRBJ2-7	ASSPLHLTRSLGEQY
TRBV11-1	TRBJ2-2	ASSLTPLGLAVNTGELF
TRBV7-9	TRBJ2-2	ASSLGSAYTGELF
TRBV30	TRBJ2-1	AWSVRTSYNEQF
TRBV7-6	TRBJ2-1	ASSLTLSGNEQF
TRBV7-9	TRBJ2-4	ASSRGLAKNIQY
TRBV28	TRBJ1-1	ASSSGPVEAF
TRBV6-1	TRBJ2-3	ASSLSAWDTQY
TRBV5-1	TRBJ2-3	ATTRTSGRGGTQY
TRBV7-8	TRBJ2-7	ASLRTVLSYEQY
TRBV6-5	TRBJ2-5	ATRSGGETQY
TRBV6-6	TRBJ1-1	ATHPQTITEAF
TRBV7-9	TRBJ2-7	ASSLGGVGPYEQY
TRBV29-1	TRBJ2-2	SVDGLAGATNTGELF
TRBV5-6	TRBJ1-1	ASSRRGGGNTEAF
TRBV6-1	TRBJ2-3	ASRSSLVMNTDTQY
TRBV4-3	TRBJ1-4	ASSPQGGPLAVEKLF
TRBV7-2	TRBJ2-5	ASSSDRIQETQY
TRBV7-9	TRBJ1-1	ASSLEPGLPNIEAF
TRBV5-1	TRBJ2-7	ASSSWDIGSYEQY
TRBV7-8	TRBJ1-4	ASSLDRGEKLF